The 8 T cell receptor beta chains below come from one sample, sequenced in a study of blood T cells in healthy people across ages. Primed by a sample-barcoded 5' primer and a J-beta primer mix, a second PCR proceeded for roughly 7 to 12 cycles. Each CDR3 protein gets one entry after TCRdb re-called the 5' RACE reads with MiXCR. The profile shows hundreds of thousands of distinct CDR3 sequences, 56% of them singletons. Sequencing was carried out using blood. All receptors derive from a man in his forties in good health.

This clonotype was seen more than once but under ten times. The chain employs TRBV9 and TRBJ1-2; D might be TRBD1 (6 bases). CDR3 length: 14 residues. Per the germline V gene, CDR1 is SGDLS and CDR2 is YYNGEE. Trimming left V 0 bases short and J 7 bases short, with 13 bases between. The CDR3 DNA follows: TGTGCCAGCAGCGTAGCCGGGGGGCACGGTGGCTACACCTTC. Translation gives CASSVAGGHGGYTF.

The chain uses TRBV28 and TRBJ2-3, with D perhaps TRBD2 (5 bases). CDR1 is MDHEN, CDR2 SYDVKM, per germline. The CDR3 covers 17 residues. Trimming removed 5 bases from V and 4 bases from J, with 22 bases in between. The CDR3, as DNA: TGTGCCAGCAGTGCCCTAGTTAGGAGCGGTGGTGCAGATACGCAGTATTTT. Amino acids: CASSALVRSGGADTQYF.

The chain combines TRBV9 with TRBJ2-7, with D maybe TRBD2 (6 bases). Gene TRBJ2-5 matches the end of the DNA better, so the J call may be wrong. CDR3 length: 15 residues. Per the germline V gene, CDR1 is SGDLS and CDR2 is YYNGEE. In nucleotides, the CDR3 is TGTGCCAGCAGCGTAGATGGGGGGATTCGAGAGACCCAGTACTTC. Protein product: CASSVDGGIRETQYF.

The rearrangement links TRBV7-2 to TRBJ2-5, with 7 bases matching TRBD2. The CDR3 spans 15 residues. Per germline, CDR1 SGHTA and CDR2 FQGNSA. J lost 11 bases, V lost 2 bases, and 14 bases had no gene match. The CDR3 sequence: CASSLSAGPGREQYF. CDR3 in DNA: TGTGCCAGCAGCTTATCCGCGGGGCCTGGGAGGGAGCAGTACTTC.

The chain has TRBV25-1 and TRBJ2-7, with D maybe TRBD1 (6 bases). In germline, CDR1 is MGHDK, CDR2 SYGVNS. This CDR3 spans 13 amino acids. Between the trimmed V and J ends, which lost 6 bases and 3 bases, there was a span of 12 bases. The CDR3 sequence is CASSADRSYEQYF. The CDR3 bases are TGTGCCAGCAGCGCAGACAGGAGCTACGAGCAGTACTTC.

The V and J genes are TRBV20-1 and TRBJ2-3, with 7 bases that match TRBD2. The ends lost 1 base at V and 2 bases at J; junction bases unmatched: 9. Germline V lookup: CDR1 DFQATT, CDR2 SNEGSKA (reference sequence). This CDR3 is built from 16 residues. The CDR3 nucleotides are TGCAGTGCTAGAGCATCTAGCGGAATAAACACAGATACGCAGTATTTT. Protein product: CSARASSGINTDTQYF.

The chain uses TRBV20-1 and TRBJ2-1; TRBD2 is a possible D gene (5 bases). Germline-derived CDR1 and CDR2 are DFQATT and SNEGSKA (reference sequence). This CDR3 comprises 12 residues. The CDR3 spells CNIAGGGNEQFF. The CDR3 DNA reads as TGCAATATAGCTGGTGGAGGTAATGAGCAGTTCTTC.

The sample holds a few counts of this clonotype. The rearrangement joins TRBV6-2 or TRBV6-3 to TRBJ2-4; 10 bases are shared with TRBD1. The DNA matches TRBJ2-7 better at its end, which makes the J call doubtful. Germline CDR1 MNHEY, CDR2 SVGEGT. The CDR3 covers 12 residues. CDR3 DNA: TGTGCCAGTGGACAGGGGGAGCACGAGCAGTACTTC. Its protein is CASGQGEHEQYF.